This T cell receptor (beta chain) was sequenced for a study of identical twins. Findings and caveats of the study: Within twin pairs, the out-of-frame alpha sequences they shared showed excess low generation probability.

Germline V gene lookup returns CDR1 SGHVS and CDR2 FQNEAQ. The V and J ends lost 2 bases and 5 bases respectively, with 12 bases between them. There are 15 residues in the CDR3. TCRdb reprocessed the 5' RACE reads via MiXCR and lists one record per CDR3 protein. The sample yields around 680,000 distinct CDR3 sequences, 8.6% seen once. This clonotype was seen more than once but under ten times. Its target is unknown. The sample also formed part of further work on yellow fever vaccine responses in identical twins.

Material for sequencing was PBMCs. The sequence derives from a woman younger than 30 in good health. The chain carries TRBV7-8 and TRBJ2-2; possibly TRBD2 for D (6 bases). CDR3 sequence (DNA): TGTGCCAGCAGCTTAATCGGGGGTGCGACCGGGGAGCTGTTTTTT. Translating it yields CASSLIGGATGELFF.